At least ten counts were recorded for the clone carrying this TCR beta chain. What it binds is unknown. This record belongs to a study of T cell repertoires in cytomegalovirus infection. Study context: Public TCR beta signatures provided an indication of both CMV infection and a matching HLA type.

TCRdb re-derived calls from the reads in MiXCR, one entry per CDR3 protein. The sample consists of 200,000 to 300,000 distinct CDR3 sequences, approximately 9.1% of them appearing once. General study results and limits: Clonotype analysis showed dominance of the ex vivo response by HLA-C-restricted CMV-specific TCR beta clonotypes. Individuals carrying CMV plus the relevant HLA were identified by cumulative frequency of public TCR beta families.

Sequencing input: PBMCs. The TCR was taken from a human donor in good health (CMV status not recorded). Some clones in this sample may be carry-over from other donors' samples.

Here the CDR3 DNA reads TGTGCCAGCAGTCGAACCGGCGGCTCCTACAATGAGCAGTTCTTC. The encoded protein is CASSRTGGSYNEQFF. The chain joins TRBV7-2 to TRBJ2-1, with D uncertain. CDR1 SGHTA and CDR2 FQGNSA come from the germline V gene. V was trimmed by 6 bases and J by 0 bases, leaving 12 bases between them. The CDR3 runs 15 residues.